These T cell receptor beta chains were read from a single sample in a study of control samples from healthy donors and cancer patients. Only in-frame clones appear in the TCRdb table, and some are missing; sequencing was by immunoSEQ multiplex PCR. The repertoire has roughly 170,000 clones, around 93% of them found once; the top ten carry more than 1.2%. The sequencing input was blood. These receptors all stem from a man aged 18 to 30 in good health. CDR3s leave out the opening cysteine and the closing phenylalanine or tryptophan.

j_gene	v_gene	CDR3aa
TRBJ1-1	TRBV6-5	ASSLAGPSAEAF
TRBJ1-1	TRBV6-5	ATVRGWDTEAF
TRBJ2-3	TRBV7-9	ASRPGAGFSDTQY
TRBJ1-1	TRBV30	ASAPFWTELNTEAF
TRBJ2-4	TRBV7-8	ASSLGSNSGLRAKNIQY
TRBJ2-3	TRBV2	ASNRGTQDTQY
TRBJ1-1	TRBV24-1	ATSRGTEAF
TRBJ2-5	TRBV4-1	ASSQVGFVETQY
TRBJ2-2	TRBV4-1	ASSLREGAATGELF
TRBJ2-7	TRBV7-9	ASSHPGQGTYEQY
TRBJ1-1	TRBV5-1	ASSLEVRRENTEAF
TRBJ1-1	TRBV28	ASRQNTEAF
TRBJ2-7	TRBV5-1	ASSSTGVPSYEQY
TRBJ2-5	TRBV6-1	ASSEGLAGAVTQY
TRBJ2-2	TRBV30	ACPTSGGALSTGELF
TRBJ2-3	TRBV7-2	ASSPLTSGGQY
TRBJ2-5	TRBV18	ASSPQGRETQY
TRBJ2-7	TRBV9	ASSVEGTGGREQY
TRBJ1-5	TRBV5-8	ASSPTGGGNQPQH
TRBJ1-6	TRBV3-1/TRBV3-2	ASSQMTGPPLH
TRBJ1-2	TRBV29-1	SAQADTYGYT
TRBJ1-1	TRBV12-3/TRBV12-4	ASRLGGSQAF
TRBJ2-3	TRBV9	ASSVEGTSGNTQY
TRBJ1-5	TRBV28	ASSETGSNQPQH
TRBJ1-1	TRBV12-3/TRBV12-4	ASSLERGTEAF
TRBJ1-6	TRBV7-2	ASSLGQLSSYNSPLH